This T cell receptor beta chain emerged from a study of T cells after somatic rescue of genetic block. TCRdb's table, derived via immunoSEQ multiplex PCR, lists solely in-frame clones and lacks some. This table has tens of thousands of clones, around 96% appearing once. This TCR was sampled from a child less than two years old. Sequencing was carried out using peripheral blood mononuclear cells (PBMCs).

CDR3 coding DNA: TGTGCCAGCAGTTTAGGGAGGGCCGACGAGCAGTACTTC. It encodes CASSLGRADEQYF. The J gene is TRBJ2-7, the V gene TRBV28; 7 bases align to TRBD2. The germline gives CDR1 MDHEN, CDR2 SYDVKM. V dropped 2 bases and J dropped 5; count of bases not matched to a gene: 3. This CDR3 has 13 residues.